This note documents a single TCR beta chain sequence. Its antigen is not identified. Germline CDR1 and CDR2: MNHEY and SVGEGT. The CDR3 extends over 12 amino acids. The ends were cut back, 2 bases at V and 7 bases at J, with 6 bases in the middle. A second about 7 to 11 cycle PCR used barcoded and J-beta primers. TCRdb independently ran MiXCR on the 5' RACE reads; one entry per CDR3 protein. Of approximately 1,700,000 distinct CDR3 sequences in the sample, around 40% are singletons; the top ten hold 20% to 25%. Each sample used at least 6.5 million PBMCs. The sample belongs to a study of blood T cells in healthy people across ages. Study information: For every two T cells, template switching captured about one barcoded beta molecule.

Findings and caveats of the study: Considered underestimates were the diversity estimates obtained from one million T cells.

The specimen was blood. This receptor was taken from a human donor in good health. The V gene is TRBV6-2 or TRBV6-3, the J gene TRBJ2-1; D might be TRBD1 (5 bases). CDR3 DNA: TGTGCCAGCAGTTACGCAGGGAATGAGCAGTTCTTC. Protein sequence: CASSYAGNEQFF.